The entry that follows covers one TCR beta chain sequence. The record originates from a study of blood T cell repertoires in COVID-19. Across the whole study: T cells, B-cell-depleted T cells, or PBMCs supplied cDNA or gDNA.

TCRdb keeps only in-frame clones here, not all; method: immunoSEQ multiplex PCR. The sample has fewer than 300,000 clones, 83% seen once. The CDR3 has 15 amino acids. Germline values: CDR1 SGHAT, CDR2 FQNNGV. V was shortened by 2 bases and J by 2 bases, with 12 bases between the two germline ends. This clonotype was sampled from a woman aged 45-59 years who had recovered from COVID-19. The sample comprised peripheral blood. V gene TRBV11-2 combines with J gene TRBJ1-1, with D uncertain. The CDR3 DNA reads TGTGCCAGCAGCTTATCGGGGTTTTTAAACACTGAAGCTTTCTTT. Translating it yields CASSLSGFLNTEAFF.